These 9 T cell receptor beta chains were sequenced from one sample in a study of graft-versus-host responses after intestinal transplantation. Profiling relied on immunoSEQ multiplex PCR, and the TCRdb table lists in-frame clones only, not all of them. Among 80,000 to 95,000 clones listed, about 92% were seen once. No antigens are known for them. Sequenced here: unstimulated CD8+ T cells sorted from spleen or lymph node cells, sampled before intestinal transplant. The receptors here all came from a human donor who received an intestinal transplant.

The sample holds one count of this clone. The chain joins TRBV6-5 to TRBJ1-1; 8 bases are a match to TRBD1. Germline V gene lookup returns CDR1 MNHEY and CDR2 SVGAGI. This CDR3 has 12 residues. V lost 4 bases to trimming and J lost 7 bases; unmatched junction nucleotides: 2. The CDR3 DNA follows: TGTGCCAGCAGTTTCGGACAGGGTGAAGCTTTCTTT. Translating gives CASSFGQGEAFF.

The CDR3 is CASSIVASGVTDTQYF. The DNA for the CDR3 is TGTGCCAGTAGTATAGTGGCTAGCGGGGTCACAGATACGCAGTATTTT. The chain joins TRBV19 to TRBJ2-3; TRBD2 matches 9 bases. CDR1 is LNHDA, CDR2 SQIVND, per germline (reference sequence). Trimming cost V 1 base and J 2 bases; bases outside gene matches: 4. The CDR3 has 16 residues.

The CDR3 spells CASSSTGGLSTDTQYF. CDR3 nucleotides: TGTGCCAGCAGCTCAACTGGGGGCTTGAGCACAGATACGCAGTATTTT. The chain recombines TRBV7-2 with TRBJ2-3; D might be TRBD1 (6 bases). The CDR3 loop spans 16 amino acids. CDR1 and CDR2 from the germline V gene are SGHTA and FQGNSA. The ends were cut back, 4 bases at V and 0 bases at J, with 14 bases in the middle.

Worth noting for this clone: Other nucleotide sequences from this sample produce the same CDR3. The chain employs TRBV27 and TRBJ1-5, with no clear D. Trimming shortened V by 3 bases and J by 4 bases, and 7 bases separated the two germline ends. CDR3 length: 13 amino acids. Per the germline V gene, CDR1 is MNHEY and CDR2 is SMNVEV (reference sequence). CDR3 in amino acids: CASSLRGNQPQHF. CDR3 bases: TGTGCCAGCAGTTTGCGGGGAAATCAGCCCCAGCATTTT.

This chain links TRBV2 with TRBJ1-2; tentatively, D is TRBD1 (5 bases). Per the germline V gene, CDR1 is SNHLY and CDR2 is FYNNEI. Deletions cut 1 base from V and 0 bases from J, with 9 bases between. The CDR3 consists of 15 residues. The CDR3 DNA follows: TGTGCCAGCAGTGAAGGGGGGGGGTCTAACTATGGCTACACCTTC. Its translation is CASSEGGGSNYGYTF. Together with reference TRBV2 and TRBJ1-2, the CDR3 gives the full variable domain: EPEVTQTPSHQVTQMGQEVILRCVPISNHLYFYWYRQILGQKVEFLVSFYNNEISEKSEIFDDQFSVERPDGSNFTLKIRSTKLEDSAMYFCASSEGGGSNYGYTFGSGTRLTVV.

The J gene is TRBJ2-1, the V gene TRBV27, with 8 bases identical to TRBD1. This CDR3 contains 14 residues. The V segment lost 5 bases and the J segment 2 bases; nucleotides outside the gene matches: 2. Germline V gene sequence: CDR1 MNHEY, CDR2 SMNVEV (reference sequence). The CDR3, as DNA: TGTGCCAGCAGTCAGGGGGCGGCCTACAATGAGCAGTTCTTC. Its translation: CASSQGAAYNEQFF.

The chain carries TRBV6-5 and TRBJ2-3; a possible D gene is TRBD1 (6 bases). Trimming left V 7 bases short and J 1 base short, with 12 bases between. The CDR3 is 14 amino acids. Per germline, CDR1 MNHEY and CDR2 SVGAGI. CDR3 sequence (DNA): TGTGCCAGCACCACCGAGGGGGGCACAGATACGCAGTATTTT. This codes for CASTTEGGTDTQYF.

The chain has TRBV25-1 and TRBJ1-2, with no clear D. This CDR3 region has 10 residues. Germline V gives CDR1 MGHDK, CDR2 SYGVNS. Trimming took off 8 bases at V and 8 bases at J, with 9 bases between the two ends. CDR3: CASFGGGYTF. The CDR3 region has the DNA TGTGCCAGCTTTGGAGGCGGCTACACCTTC.

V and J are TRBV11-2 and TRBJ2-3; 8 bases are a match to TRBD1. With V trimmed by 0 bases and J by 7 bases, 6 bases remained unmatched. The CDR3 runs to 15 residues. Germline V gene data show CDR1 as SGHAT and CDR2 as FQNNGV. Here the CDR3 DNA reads TGTGCCAGCAGCTTAGATAGCGGACAGGGAAATACGCAGTATTTT. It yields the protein CASSLDSGQGNTQYF. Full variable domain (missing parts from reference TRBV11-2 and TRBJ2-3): EAGVAQSPRYKIIEKRQSVAFWCNPISGHATLYWYQQILGQGPKLLIQFQNNGVVDDSQLPKDRFSAERLKGVDSTLKIQPAKLEDSAVYLCASSLDSGQGNTQYFGPGTRLTVL.